These T cell receptor beta chains were read from a single sample in a study of Graves' ophthalmopathy and Graves' hyperthyroidism. MiXCR was run by TCRdb on the multiplex PCR reads, yielding one entry per CDR3 protein. Here the sample spans around 600,000 distinct CDR3 sequences, over 40% being singletons. Sequenced input: peripheral blood. The receptors come from an adult man with Graves' ophthalmopathy. Both conserved end residues are part of each CDR3. D genes are given only for firm matches. Only part of the rows carry a size: once, few, many, or a class if the clone is expanded.

cdr3_aa: CASSSLTGPGELFF; cdr3_nt: TGTGCCAGCAGCTCCCTCACAGGGCCCGGGGAGCTGTTTTTT; clone_size: -; v_call: TRBV11-3; d_call: -; j_call: TRBJ2-2
cdr3_aa: CATSRNRGTYEQYF; cdr3_nt: TGTGCCACCAGCAGGAACAGGGGGACCTACGAGCAGTACTTC; clone_size: -; v_call: TRBV15; d_call: TRBD1; j_call: TRBJ2-7
cdr3_aa: CAISVSGDTEAFF; cdr3_nt: TGTGCCATCAGTGTTTCAGGGGACACTGAAGCTTTCTTT; clone_size: many; v_call: TRBV10-3; d_call: -; j_call: TRBJ1-1
cdr3_aa: CAISESRGPETQYF; cdr3_nt: TGTGCCATCAGTGAGTCTCGCGGGCCAGAGACCCAGTACTTC; clone_size: few; v_call: TRBV10-3; d_call: -; j_call: TRBJ2-5
cdr3_aa: CAISATSGDEKLFF; cdr3_nt: TGTGCCATCAGTGCCACGTCAGGGGATGAAAAACTGTTTTTT; clone_size: once; v_call: TRBV10-3; d_call: -; j_call: TRBJ1-4
cdr3_aa: CSAGRNIGGLAGYTF; cdr3_nt: TGCAGTGCTGGTCGAAATATAGGGGGCCTAGCGGGCTACACCTTC; clone_size: many; v_call: TRBV20-1; d_call: TRBD1; j_call: TRBJ1-2
cdr3_aa: CASSAEQGWHQLDGYTF; cdr3_nt: TGTGCCAGCAGTGCCGAACAGGGGTGGCACCAACTCGATGGCTACACCTTC; clone_size: many; v_call: TRBV2; d_call: TRBD1; j_call: TRBJ1-2
cdr3_aa: CASSGTGGVYEQYF; cdr3_nt: TGTGCCAGCAGTGGGACAGGGGGTGTCTACGAGCAGTACTTC; clone_size: few; v_call: TRBV7-9; d_call: TRBD1; j_call: TRBJ2-7
cdr3_aa: CASSFSANQPQHF; cdr3_nt: TGTGCCAGCAGTTTCTCAGCTAATCAGCCCCAGCATTTT; clone_size: -; v_call: TRBV27; d_call: -; j_call: TRBJ1-5
cdr3_aa: CASSPNGLAGRYEQYF; cdr3_nt: TGTGCCAGTAGTCCCAACGGACTAGCGGGACGGTACGAGCAGTACTTC; clone_size: few; v_call: TRBV19; d_call: TRBD2; j_call: TRBJ2-7
cdr3_aa: CAPIFPETQYF; cdr3_nt: TGTGCGCCGATTTTCCCAGAGACCCAGTACTTC; clone_size: many; v_call: TRBV14; d_call: -; j_call: TRBJ2-5
cdr3_aa: CASRYAGLAGAETQYF; cdr3_nt: TGTGCCAGCAGATACGCCGGACTAGCGGGGGCCGAGACCCAGTACTTC; clone_size: -; v_call: TRBV10-3; d_call: TRBD2; j_call: TRBJ2-5
cdr3_aa: CATSDPGTGGLYNEQYF; cdr3_nt: TGTGCCACCAGTGACCCCGGGACAGGGGGCCTATACAATGAGCAGTACTTC; clone_size: once; v_call: TRBV24-1; d_call: TRBD1; j_call: TRBJ2-7
cdr3_aa: CASSYPAASDGYTF; cdr3_nt: TGTGCCAGCAGCTATCCAGCAGCTTCCGATGGCTACACCTTC; clone_size: few; v_call: TRBV5-6; d_call: -; j_call: TRBJ1-2
cdr3_aa: CASSLTGTGPSEQFF; cdr3_nt: TGTGCCAGCAGCTTAACGGGGACTGGGCCTAGTGAGCAGTTTTTT; clone_size: -; v_call: TRBV7-9; d_call: -; j_call: TRBJ2-2
cdr3_aa: CASRVAYNLDLGYGYTF; cdr3_nt: TGTGCCAGTAGAGTGGCTTATAACCTCGACTTAGGGTATGGCTACACCTTC; clone_size: -; v_call: TRBV19; d_call: -; j_call: TRBJ1-2
cdr3_aa: CASSIIGSLHF; cdr3_nt: TGTGCCAGCAGTATTATCGGGAGCCTCCACTTT; clone_size: many; v_call: TRBV12-3/TRBV12-4; d_call: -; j_call: TRBJ1-6
cdr3_aa: CSAKGQGLHEQFF; cdr3_nt: TGCAGTGCCAAGGGACAGGGGTTGCATGAGCAGTTCTTC; clone_size: -; v_call: TRBV20-1; d_call: TRBD1; j_call: TRBJ2-1
cdr3_aa: CASSLTGRLEETQYF; cdr3_nt: TGTGCCAGCAGCTTAACAGGGCGATTAGAAGAGACCCAGTACTTC; clone_size: many; v_call: TRBV7-9; d_call: -; j_call: TRBJ2-5
cdr3_aa: CASSPTGTGSGEKLFF; cdr3_nt: TGTGCCAGCAGCCCGACCGGGACAGGGTCTGGCGAAAAACTGTTTTTT; clone_size: -; v_call: TRBV14; d_call: TRBD1; j_call: TRBJ1-4
cdr3_aa: CASSQRGRSYEQYF; cdr3_nt: TGTGCCAGCAGTCAGCGGGGGCGGTCCTACGAGCAGTACTTC; clone_size: -; v_call: TRBV27; d_call: TRBD2; j_call: TRBJ2-7
cdr3_aa: CASSVSGDTGELFF; cdr3_nt: TGTGCCAGCAGCGTATCAGGTGACACCGGGGAGCTGTTTTTT; clone_size: many; v_call: TRBV9; d_call: -; j_call: TRBJ2-2
cdr3_aa: CASSEGDSPGELFF; cdr3_nt: TGTGCCAGCAGTGAAGGGGACAGCCCCGGGGAGCTGTTTTTT; clone_size: few; v_call: TRBV6-4; d_call: TRBD1; j_call: TRBJ2-2
cdr3_aa: CSAREWGTEAFF; cdr3_nt: TGCAGTGCTAGGGAGTGGGGCACTGAAGCTTTCTTT; clone_size: once; v_call: TRBV20-1; d_call: -; j_call: TRBJ1-1
cdr3_aa: CASTEYREWGTEKLFF; cdr3_nt: TGTGCCAGCACTGAATACAGGGAGTGGGGGACTGAAAAACTGTTTTTT; clone_size: -; v_call: TRBV12-5; d_call: -; j_call: TRBJ1-4
cdr3_aa: CSVEGFSGGEKTQYF; cdr3_nt: TGCAGCGTTGAAGGGTTTAGCGGAGGGGAGAAGACCCAGTACTTC; clone_size: many; v_call: TRBV29-1; d_call: -; j_call: TRBJ2-5
cdr3_aa: CASSMEAAGDYEQYF; cdr3_nt: TGTGCCAGTAGTATGGAGGCGGCAGGGGACTACGAGCAGTACTTC; clone_size: many; v_call: TRBV19; d_call: -; j_call: TRBJ2-7
cdr3_aa: CSASGGDQPQYF; cdr3_nt: TGCAGTGCCAGTGGAGGGGATCAGCCCCAGTACTTC; clone_size: few; v_call: TRBV20-1; d_call: -; j_call: TRBJ2-5
cdr3_aa: CASSLRAYLLGSPLHF; cdr3_nt: TGCGCCAGCAGCCTGCGGGCCTACCTGTTGGGATCACCCCTCCACTTT; clone_size: few; v_call: TRBV4-1; d_call: -; j_call: TRBJ1-6
cdr3_aa: CASSYSSRRQSSSYEQYF; cdr3_nt: TGTGCCAGCAGTTACTCGAGTCGTAGACAGAGTAGCTCCTACGAGCAGTACTTC; clone_size: few; v_call: TRBV10-3; d_call: -; j_call: TRBJ2-7
cdr3_aa: CSATGGIRDKNTEAFF; cdr3_nt: TGCAGTGCCACTGGAGGGATCAGGGATAAGAACACTGAAGCTTTCTTT; clone_size: -; v_call: TRBV20-1; d_call: -; j_call: TRBJ1-1
cdr3_aa: CSARQNGYTF; cdr3_nt: TGCAGTGCTCGGCAGAATGGCTACACCTTC; clone_size: many; v_call: TRBV20-1; d_call: -; j_call: TRBJ1-2
cdr3_aa: CASSLDVQGGAFF; cdr3_nt: TGTGCCAGCAGCTTAGATGTACAGGGCGGCGCTTTCTTT; clone_size: few; v_call: TRBV7-9; d_call: -; j_call: TRBJ1-1
cdr3_aa: CAISESEGGREKLFF; cdr3_nt: TGTGCCATCAGTGAATCCGAGGGGGGACGGGAAAAACTGTTTTTT; clone_size: many; v_call: TRBV10-3; d_call: -; j_call: TRBJ1-4
cdr3_aa: CASSLVARGSEQYF; cdr3_nt: TGTGCCAGCAGTTTAGTGGCCAGGGGGTCCGAGCAGTACTTC; clone_size: -; v_call: TRBV9; d_call: TRBD1; j_call: TRBJ2-7
cdr3_aa: CASTKGGGIYGYTF; cdr3_nt: TGTGCCAGCACTAAAGGGGGGGGCATCTATGGCTACACCTTC; clone_size: -; v_call: TRBV6-5; d_call: -; j_call: TRBJ1-2
cdr3_aa: CASSLERGTDTQYF; cdr3_nt: TGTGCCAGCAGCTTAGAACGGGGCACAGATACGCAGTATTTT; clone_size: few; v_call: TRBV7-9; d_call: -; j_call: TRBJ2-3
cdr3_aa: CASSWGTGGEKLFF; cdr3_nt: TGCGCCAGCAGCTGGGGGACAGGCGGAGAAAAACTGTTTTTT; clone_size: -; v_call: TRBV5-1; d_call: TRBD1; j_call: TRBJ1-4
cdr3_aa: CASSARQGPGELFF; cdr3_nt: TGTGCCAGCAGTGCTAGGCAGGGTCCCGGGGAGCTGTTTTTT; clone_size: -; v_call: TRBV7-9; d_call: -; j_call: TRBJ2-2
cdr3_aa: CSARDRSSGANVLTF; cdr3_nt: TGCAGTGCTAGAGATCGGAGCTCTGGGGCCAACGTCCTGACTTTC; clone_size: many; v_call: TRBV20-1; d_call: -; j_call: TRBJ2-6
cdr3_aa: CASSLLTGGVETQYF; cdr3_nt: TGTGCCAGCAGTCTGCTGACAGGGGGGGTGGAGACCCAGTACTTC; clone_size: -; v_call: TRBV7-9; d_call: TRBD1; j_call: TRBJ2-5
cdr3_aa: CATSRDRRRDQETQHF; cdr3_nt: TGTGCCACCAGCAGAGATAGGCGCAGGGACCAAGAGACCCAGCATTTT; clone_size: -; v_call: TRBV15; d_call: -; j_call: TRBJ1-5
cdr3_aa: CASARDRGGTEAFF; cdr3_nt: TGTGCCAGCGCGAGGGACAGGGGAGGAACTGAAGCTTTCTTT; clone_size: many; v_call: TRBV7-3; d_call: TRBD1; j_call: TRBJ1-1
cdr3_aa: CASSPIGTSDTGELFF; cdr3_nt: TGTGCCAGCTCACCTATCGGGACTAGCGACACCGGGGAGCTGTTTTTT; clone_size: -; v_call: TRBV5-5; d_call: TRBD2; j_call: TRBJ2-2
cdr3_aa: CASSSGGSSTGELFF; cdr3_nt: TGTGCCAGCAGTAGCGGTGGATCGTCCACCGGGGAGCTGTTTTTT; clone_size: few; v_call: TRBV11-3; d_call: -; j_call: TRBJ2-2
cdr3_aa: CASSTRQNNNQPQHF; cdr3_nt: TGTGCCAGCAGTACGCGGCAGAATAACAATCAGCCCCAGCATTTT; clone_size: few; v_call: TRBV6-5; d_call: -; j_call: TRBJ1-5
cdr3_aa: CSAGAGVFRNTEAFF; cdr3_nt: TGCAGCGCCGGAGCAGGGGTCTTTAGGAACACTGAAGCTTTCTTT; clone_size: many; v_call: TRBV29-1; d_call: -; j_call: TRBJ1-1
cdr3_aa: CASSSFPLNTEASF; cdr3_nt: TGTGCCAGCAGCTCGTTCCCGCTGAACACTGAAGCTTCCTTT; clone_size: -; v_call: TRBV7-6; d_call: -; j_call: TRBJ1-1
cdr3_aa: CASSLVSSGDHGYTF; cdr3_nt: TGCGCCAGCAGCTTGGTCTCCTCCGGGGACCATGGCTACACCTTC; clone_size: many; v_call: TRBV5-1; d_call: -; j_call: TRBJ1-2
cdr3_aa: CASSRIQGNNSPLHF; cdr3_nt: TGTGCCAGCAGCCGGATTCAAGGCAATAACTCACCCCTCCACTTT; clone_size: many; v_call: TRBV5-6; d_call: -; j_call: TRBJ1-6
cdr3_aa: CASSQVGDLAFF; cdr3_nt: TGTGCCAGCAGCCAAGTGGGGGATTTGGCTTTCTTT; clone_size: many; v_call: TRBV14; d_call: -; j_call: TRBJ1-1
cdr3_aa: CASSVAGGAEAFF; cdr3_nt: TGTGCCAGCAGCGTAGCAGGGGGGGCTGAAGCTTTCTTT; clone_size: -; v_call: TRBV5-4; d_call: TRBD1; j_call: TRBJ1-1
cdr3_aa: CASSNGGWHGYTF; cdr3_nt: TGTGCCAGCAGCAACGGGGGATGGCATGGCTACACCTTC; clone_size: many; v_call: TRBV7-9; d_call: -; j_call: TRBJ1-2
cdr3_aa: CAISDRDETQYF; cdr3_nt: TGTGCCATCAGTGATAGGGATGAGACCCAGTACTTC; clone_size: many; v_call: TRBV10-3; d_call: -; j_call: TRBJ2-5
cdr3_aa: CASSMAGGGNTEAFF; cdr3_nt: TGTGCCAGTAGTATGGCAGGGGGGGGGAACACTGAAGCTTTCTTT; clone_size: -; v_call: TRBV19; d_call: TRBD1; j_call: TRBJ1-1
cdr3_aa: CASSLVGGTGSNEQYF; cdr3_nt: TGTGCCAGCAGCTTAGTTGGCGGGACAGGGAGCAACGAGCAGTACTTC; clone_size: many; v_call: TRBV7-6; d_call: TRBD1; j_call: TRBJ2-7
cdr3_aa: CASSGRGGYGYTF; cdr3_nt: TGTGCCAGTTCGGGCAGGGGCGGCTATGGCTACACCTTC; clone_size: -; v_call: TRBV24-1; d_call: -; j_call: TRBJ1-2
cdr3_aa: CASSFQGGDEKLFF; cdr3_nt: TGTGCCAGCAGTTTCCAGGGCGGGGATGAAAAACTGTTTTTT; clone_size: few; v_call: TRBV7-2; d_call: -; j_call: TRBJ1-4
cdr3_aa: CSVIQGSTEAFF; cdr3_nt: TGCAGCGTTATACAGGGTAGCACTGAAGCTTTCTTT; clone_size: -; v_call: TRBV29-1; d_call: -; j_call: TRBJ1-1